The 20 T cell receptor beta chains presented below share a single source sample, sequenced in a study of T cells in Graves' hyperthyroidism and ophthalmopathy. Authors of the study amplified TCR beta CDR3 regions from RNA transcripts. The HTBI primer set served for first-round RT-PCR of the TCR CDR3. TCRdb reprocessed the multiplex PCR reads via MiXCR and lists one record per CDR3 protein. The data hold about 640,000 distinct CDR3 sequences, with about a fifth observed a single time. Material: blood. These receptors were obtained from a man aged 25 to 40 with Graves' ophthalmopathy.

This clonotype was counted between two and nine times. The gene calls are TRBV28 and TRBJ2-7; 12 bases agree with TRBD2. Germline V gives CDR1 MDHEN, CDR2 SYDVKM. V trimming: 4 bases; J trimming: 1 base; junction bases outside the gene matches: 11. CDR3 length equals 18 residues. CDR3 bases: TGTGCCAGCAGTTCCCCATATCCACTAGCGGGAGGATCCTACGAGCAGTACTTC. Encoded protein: CASSSPYPLAGGSYEQYF. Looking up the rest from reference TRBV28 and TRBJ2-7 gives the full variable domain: DVKVTQSSRYLVKRTGEKVFLECVQDMDHENMFWYRQDPGLGLRLIYFSYDVKMKEKGDIPEGYSVSREKKERFSLILESASTNQTSMYLCASSSPYPLAGGSYEQYFGPGTRLTVT.

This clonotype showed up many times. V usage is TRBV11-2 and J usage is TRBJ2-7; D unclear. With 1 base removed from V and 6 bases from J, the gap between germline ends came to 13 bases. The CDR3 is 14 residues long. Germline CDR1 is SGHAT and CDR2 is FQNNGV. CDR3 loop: CASSLGGSNSEQYF. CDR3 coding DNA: TGTGCCAGCAGCTTAGGCGGTAGTAATAGCGAGCAGTACTTC.

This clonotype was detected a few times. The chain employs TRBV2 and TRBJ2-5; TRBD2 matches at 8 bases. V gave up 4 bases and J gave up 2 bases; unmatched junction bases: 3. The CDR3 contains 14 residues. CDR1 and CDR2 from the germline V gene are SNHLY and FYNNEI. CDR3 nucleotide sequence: TGTGCCAGCAGTGGAGCGGGAGAACAAGAGACCCAGTACTTC. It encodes CASSGAGEQETQYF.

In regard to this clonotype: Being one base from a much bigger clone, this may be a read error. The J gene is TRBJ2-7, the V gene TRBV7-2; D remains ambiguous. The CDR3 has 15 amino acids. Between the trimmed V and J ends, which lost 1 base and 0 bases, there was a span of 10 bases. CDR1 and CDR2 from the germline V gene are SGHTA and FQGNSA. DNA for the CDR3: TGTGCCAGCAGCTTAGGAGACTGCATCTCCTACGAGCAGTACTTC. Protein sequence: CASSLGDCISYEQYF.

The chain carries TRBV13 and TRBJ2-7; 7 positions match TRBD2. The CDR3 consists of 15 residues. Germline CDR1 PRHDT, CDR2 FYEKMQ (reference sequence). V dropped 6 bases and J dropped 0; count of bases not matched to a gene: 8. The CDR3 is CASRHTSAGSYEQYF. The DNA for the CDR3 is TGTGCCAGCAGACATACTAGCGCGGGCTCCTACGAGCAGTACTTC.

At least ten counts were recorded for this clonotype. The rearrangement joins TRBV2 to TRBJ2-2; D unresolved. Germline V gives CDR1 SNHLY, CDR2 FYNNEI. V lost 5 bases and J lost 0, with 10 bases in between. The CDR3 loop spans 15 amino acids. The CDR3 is CASSRLRPNTGELFF. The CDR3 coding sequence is TGTGCCAGCAGTCGACTCCGTCCGAACACCGGGGAGCTGTTTTTT. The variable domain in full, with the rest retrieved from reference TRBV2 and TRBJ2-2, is EPEVTQTPSHQVTQMGQEVILRCVPISNHLYFYWYRQILGQKVEFLVSFYNNEISEKSEIFDDQFSVERPDGSNFTLKIRSTKLEDSAMYFCASSRLRPNTGELFFGEGSRLTVL.

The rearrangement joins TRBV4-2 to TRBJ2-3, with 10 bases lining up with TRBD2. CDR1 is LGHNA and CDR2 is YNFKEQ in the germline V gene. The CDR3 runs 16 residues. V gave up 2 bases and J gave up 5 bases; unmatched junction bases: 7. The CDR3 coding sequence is TGTGCCAGCAGCCAAAGCCTAGCGGGAGTTGGAGATACGCAGTATTTT. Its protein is CASSQSLAGVGDTQYF.

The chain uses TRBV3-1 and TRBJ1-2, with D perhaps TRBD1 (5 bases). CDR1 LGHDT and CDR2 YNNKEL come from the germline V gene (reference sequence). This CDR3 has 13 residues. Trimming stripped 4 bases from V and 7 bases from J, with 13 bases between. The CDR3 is CASSPSGLVGYTF. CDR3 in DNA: TGTGCCAGCAGCCCCTCAGGGCTGGTTGGCTACACCTTC.

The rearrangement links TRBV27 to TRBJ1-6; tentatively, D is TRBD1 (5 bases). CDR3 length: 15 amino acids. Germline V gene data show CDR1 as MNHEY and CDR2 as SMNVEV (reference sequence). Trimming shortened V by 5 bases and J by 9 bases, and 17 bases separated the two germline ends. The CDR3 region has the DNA TGTGCCAGCAGTACAGGTCCCGGATGGGCTTCACCCCTCCACTTT. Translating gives CASSTGPGWASPLHF.

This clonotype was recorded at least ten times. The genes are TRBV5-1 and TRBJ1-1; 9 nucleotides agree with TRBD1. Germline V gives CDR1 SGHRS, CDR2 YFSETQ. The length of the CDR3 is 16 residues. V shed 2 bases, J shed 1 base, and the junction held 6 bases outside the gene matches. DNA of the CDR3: TGCGCCAGCAGCTTAACAGGGGGCGGAGAGAACACTGAAGCTTTCTTT. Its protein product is CASSLTGGGENTEAFF.

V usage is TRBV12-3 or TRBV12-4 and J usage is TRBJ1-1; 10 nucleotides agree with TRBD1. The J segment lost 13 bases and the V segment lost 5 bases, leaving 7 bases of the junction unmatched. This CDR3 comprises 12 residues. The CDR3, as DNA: TGTGCCAGCAGTGCGGGACAGGGGATGGTTTTCTTT. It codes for CASSAGQGMVFF.

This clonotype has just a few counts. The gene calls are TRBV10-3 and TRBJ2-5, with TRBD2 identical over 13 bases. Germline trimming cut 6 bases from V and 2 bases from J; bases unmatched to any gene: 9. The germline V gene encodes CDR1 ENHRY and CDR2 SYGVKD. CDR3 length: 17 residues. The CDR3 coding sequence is TGTGCCATCAGCGCTACGGGGGGACTAGCGGGGCAAGAGACCCAGTACTTC. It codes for CAISATGGLAGQETQYF.

CDR3 amino acids: CASSTSTGELFF. The CDR3 bases are TGTGCCAGCAGCACGTCAACCGGGGAGCTGTTTTTT. This chain uses TRBV7-3 with TRBJ2-2; D gene ambiguous. This CDR3 region has 12 residues. Trimming left V 5 bases short and J 5 bases short, with 6 bases between. Germline V gene lookup returns CDR1 SGHTA and CDR2 FQGTGA.

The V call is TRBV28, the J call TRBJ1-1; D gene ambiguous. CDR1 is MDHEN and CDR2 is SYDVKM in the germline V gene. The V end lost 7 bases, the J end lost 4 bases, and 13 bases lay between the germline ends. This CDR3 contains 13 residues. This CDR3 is CASTRRSVTEAFF. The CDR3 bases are TGTGCCAGCACCCGGAGGAGTGTCACTGAAGCTTTCTTT.

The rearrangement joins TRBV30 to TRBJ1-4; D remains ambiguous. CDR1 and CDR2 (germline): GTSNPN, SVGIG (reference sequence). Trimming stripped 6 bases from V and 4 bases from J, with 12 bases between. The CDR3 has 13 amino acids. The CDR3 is CACALLINEKLFF. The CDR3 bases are TGTGCCTGCGCCCTCTTGATTAATGAAAAACTGTTTTTT. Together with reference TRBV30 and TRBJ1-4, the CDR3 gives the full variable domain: SQTIHQWPATLVQPVGSPLSLECTVEGTSNPNLYWYRQAAGRGLQLLFYSVGIGQISSEVPQNLSASRPQDRQFILSSKKLLLSDSGFYLCACALLINEKLFFGSGTQLSVL.

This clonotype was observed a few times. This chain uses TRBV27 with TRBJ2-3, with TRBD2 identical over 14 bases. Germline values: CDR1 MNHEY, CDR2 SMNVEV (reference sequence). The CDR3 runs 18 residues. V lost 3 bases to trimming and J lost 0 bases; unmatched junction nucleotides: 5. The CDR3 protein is CASSLLTSGRGSTDTQYF. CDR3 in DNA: TGTGCCAGCAGTTTGCTGACTAGCGGGAGGGGTAGCACAGATACGCAGTATTTT.

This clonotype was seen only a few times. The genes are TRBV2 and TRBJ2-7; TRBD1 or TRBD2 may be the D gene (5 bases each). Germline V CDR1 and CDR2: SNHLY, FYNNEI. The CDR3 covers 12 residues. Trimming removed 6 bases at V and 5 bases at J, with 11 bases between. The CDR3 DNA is TGTGCCAGCAGGAGCAGGGACCACGAGCAGTACTTC. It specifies CASRSRDHEQYF.

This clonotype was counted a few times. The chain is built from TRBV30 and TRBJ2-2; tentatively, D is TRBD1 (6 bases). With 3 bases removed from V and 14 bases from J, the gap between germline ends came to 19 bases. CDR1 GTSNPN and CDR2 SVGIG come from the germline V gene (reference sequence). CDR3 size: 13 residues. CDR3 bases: TGTGCCTGGAGCATCCCTAATACAGGGAGACTGTTTTTT. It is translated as CAWSIPNTGRLFF.

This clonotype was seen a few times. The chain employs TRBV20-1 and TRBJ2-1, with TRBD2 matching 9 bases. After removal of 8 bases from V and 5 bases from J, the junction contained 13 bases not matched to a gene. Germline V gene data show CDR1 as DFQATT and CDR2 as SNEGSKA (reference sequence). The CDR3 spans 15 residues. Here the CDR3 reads CSSKTSGDQHNEQFF. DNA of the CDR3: TGCAGTTCCAAGACTAGCGGTGATCAGCACAATGAGCAGTTCTTC.

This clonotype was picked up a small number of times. CDR3: CASFKRANTGELFF. The DNA of the CDR3 is TGTGCCAGTTTCAAGCGGGCGAACACCGGGGAGCTGTTTTTT. This chain uses TRBV7-2 with TRBJ2-2; tentatively, D is TRBD2 (6 bases). The CDR3 is 14 amino acids. Germline V lookup: CDR1 SGHTA, CDR2 FQGNSA. Deletions cut 9 bases from V and 0 bases from J, with 11 bases between.